These T cell receptor beta chains were read from a single sample in a study of blood T cell repertoires in COVID-19. This table comes from immunoSEQ multiplex PCR, and its TCRdb copy is limited to in-frame clones, with some not included. The repertoire holds approximately 130,000 clones, 75% to 85% seen once, with around 20% in the top ten. Sequenced: peripheral blood. These receptors were taken from a man older than 75 with acute or convalescent COVID-19. Each CDR3 is given with its conserved first and last residue. The D gene is left open where the match is weak. Size is stated for part of the rows, as once, few or many counts, or as a class when the clone is expanded.

d_call: -; clone_size: -; v_call: TRBV28; j_call: TRBJ1-1; cdr3_nt: TGTGCCAGCAAATCGGGGGGCCGGAGAGAAGCTTTCTTT; cdr3_aa: CASKSGGRREAFF
d_call: TRBD2; clone_size: -; v_call: TRBV11-2; j_call: TRBJ2-3; cdr3_nt: TGTGCCAGCAGCAATAGGGGGAGCGGGGGGACCACAGATACGCAGTATTTT; cdr3_aa: CASSNRGSGGTTDTQYF
d_call: TRBD2; clone_size: -; v_call: TRBV18; j_call: TRBJ2-1; cdr3_nt: TGTGCCAGCTCACCCGCGGGGGGGGTCAATGAGCAGTTCTTC; cdr3_aa: CASSPAGGVNEQFF
d_call: TRBD1; clone_size: once; v_call: TRBV3-1/TRBV3-2; j_call: TRBJ2-5; cdr3_nt: TGTGCCAGCAGCCAAAAAATGGGACAGGGGACGGCCCAGTACTTC; cdr3_aa: CASSQKMGQGTAQYF
d_call: TRBD1; clone_size: -; v_call: TRBV25-1; j_call: TRBJ1-1; cdr3_nt: TGTGCCAGCAGTGAAACCCCTCCGACAGGGTTTAAGAACACTGAAGCTTTCTTT; cdr3_aa: CASSETPPTGFKNTEAFF
d_call: TRBD1; clone_size: -; v_call: TRBV18; j_call: TRBJ2-2; cdr3_nt: TGTGCCAGCTCACCATCGGGACAGACCCCCCGGATCAACACCGGGGAGCTGTTTTTT; cdr3_aa: CASSPSGQTPRINTGELFF
d_call: TRBD1; clone_size: -; v_call: TRBV4-2; j_call: TRBJ2-7; cdr3_nt: TGTGCCAGCAGCAAAGGACAGGGCGAATCCTACGAGCAGTACTTC; cdr3_aa: CASSKGQGESYEQYF
d_call: -; clone_size: -; v_call: TRBV5-4; j_call: TRBJ2-7; cdr3_nt: TGTGCCAGCAGCTTGTACAGGGTCTACGAGCAGTACTTC; cdr3_aa: CASSLYRVYEQYF
d_call: TRBD1; clone_size: -; v_call: TRBV29-1; j_call: TRBJ1-2; cdr3_nt: TGCAGCGTTGTCGGACAGGGGAAAGATGGCTACACCTTC; cdr3_aa: CSVVGQGKDGYTF
d_call: -; clone_size: -; v_call: TRBV28; j_call: TRBJ1-2; cdr3_nt: TGTGCCAGCAGTTTACCGGGACTCTACTATGGCTACACCTTC; cdr3_aa: CASSLPGLYYGYTF
d_call: -; clone_size: -; v_call: TRBV7-7; j_call: TRBJ2-1; cdr3_nt: TGTGCTAGCAGCTTAGATGGGGGGGCCCGCAATGAGCAGTTCTTC; cdr3_aa: CASSLDGGARNEQFF
d_call: -; clone_size: few; v_call: TRBV9; j_call: TRBJ2-2; cdr3_nt: TGTGCCAGCAGCGTAGAGGGGGGGCGCGACACCGGGGAGCTGTTTTTT; cdr3_aa: CASSVEGGRDTGELFF
d_call: -; clone_size: -; v_call: TRBV19; j_call: TRBJ1-1; cdr3_nt: TGTGCCAGTAGTCTCACCCGGGGAACTGAAGCTTTCTTT; cdr3_aa: CASSLTRGTEAFF
d_call: TRBD2; clone_size: once; v_call: TRBV30; j_call: TRBJ2-5; cdr3_nt: TGTGCCTATTCCAACGGACTAGCGGGGGGGCTGGGAGAGACCCAGTACTTC; cdr3_aa: CAYSNGLAGGLGETQYF
d_call: TRBD1; clone_size: -; v_call: TRBV5-1; j_call: TRBJ1-3; cdr3_nt: TGCGCCAGCAGCTTGGCCTCTGGGACAGGCTCTGGAAACACCATATATTTT; cdr3_aa: CASSLASGTGSGNTIYF
d_call: -; clone_size: -; v_call: TRBV12-3/TRBV12-4; j_call: TRBJ2-1; cdr3_nt: TGTGCCAGCAATGGGGACTCCGTTGGGGAGCAGTTCTTC; cdr3_aa: CASNGDSVGEQFF
d_call: -; clone_size: -; v_call: TRBV12-3/TRBV12-4; j_call: TRBJ1-3; cdr3_nt: TGTGCCAGCAGTTTTTTTCTGAGCGATACCATATATTTT; cdr3_aa: CASSFFLSDTIYF